This TCR beta chain was identified during a study of T cell repertoires in cytomegalovirus infection. Across the study: Well-studied HLA-B-restricted epitopes and recently identified HLA-C-restricted epitopes of CMV were both used in the study. Evidence of both CMV infection and a matching HLA type came from public TCR beta signatures. Overall study results and limits: The ex vivo response showed dominance by HLA-C-restricted CMV-specific TCR beta clonotypes.

TCRdb redid the calling of the reads with MiXCR, one entry per CDR3 protein. The profile shows about 47,000 distinct CDR3 sequences, under 20% of them singletons. V dropped 1 base and J dropped 0 bases, with 7 bases sitting between them. This CDR3 contains 15 residues. Regarding this clonotype: Its antigen is unidentified.

The receptor comes from a human donor in good health (CMV status not recorded). Some clones in this sample may be carry-over from other donors' samples. The rearrangement links TRBV12-3 or TRBV12-4 to TRBJ2-1; perhaps TRBD2 as D (6 bases). The sample in question was CD8+ T cells from cultured PBMCs, obtained from culture after CMV antigen stimulation. The DNA of the CDR3 is TGTGCCAGCAGTTTAGACGGGAGCTCCTACAATGAGCAGTTCTTC. This encodes CASSLDGSSYNEQFF.